What follows describes a single TCR beta chain. Its target antigen remains unknown. A junction boundary mismatches the germline segment, possibly from a read error. This sample was taken from a study of tumor-infiltrating lymphocytes in primary liver carcinoma listed by TCRdb under 2017. Study-level background: About five patients with histopathologically diagnosed primary liver carcinoma underwent surgical resection in China between late 2015 and March 2016. Each sample produced roughly 3.65 to 7.5 million productive TCRbeta reads, and read depth showed no significant difference between tissue types. The study combined TCRbeta repertoire sequencing, expression microarrays and whole-exome sequencing across five regions of each liver tumor, with adjacent normal tissue and blood. A total of 35 or so specimens from 5 patients went through TCRbeta repertoire sequencing, namely 25 tumor regions, 5 adjacent noncancerous liver tissues and 5 peripheral blood samples. Of the five patients, three men and two women aged 30 to 69 years, four had hepatocellular carcinoma and one had combined HCC and intrahepatic cholangiocarcinoma. The five patients had tumors of stage T1-T3 N0M0, with maximum diameters ranging from roughly 4 to 11 cm. Repertoires from technical replicates were highly reproducible, with mean shared-clone rates roughly 0.9 and correlation coefficients above 0.98. Study-wide conclusions, independent of this receptor: Bulk unsorted samples precluded comparing CD4+ and CD8+ T cell repertoires. The top 250 clones made up a significantly larger repertoire fraction in tumors than in blood (p = 0.039). Only 4 or 5 patients were included in the study, and the authors note that the findings should be validated in a larger study. Repertoire overlap was higher between tumor regions (mean approximately 36%) than tumor-adjacent (17%) or tumor-blood (14%) pairs, consistent with antigen-driven expansion. Only the TCR beta chain was sequenced, so true repertoire diversity is likely underestimated because unpaired alpha chains were not captured.

CDR1 and CDR2, looked up from the germline V gene, are SGHAT and FQNNGV. The CDR3 measures 14 amino acids from cysteine to phenylalanine. Only the CDR3 portion is preserved as DNA: 42 bases, with reading frame beginning at the first base. RNA from unsorted whole blood was extracted with TRIzol reagent, and germline DNA was obtained with the DNeasy Blood & Tissue kit. Chronic HBV infection was present in the patients, and the patients were treatment-naive at sampling. Before surgery, four milliliters of peripheral blood were collected into K2EDTA tubes. A constant-region primer and ProtoScript II reverse transcriptase were used to reverse-transcribe TCRbeta-specific cDNA from about 500 ng total RNA. The TCRbeta libraries were prepared through three rounds of nested multiplex PCR following a slightly modified ARM-PCR procedure. Multiplex TRBV1-TRBV30 forward primers and a Cbeta reverse primer were used in the first two PCR rounds, each of which was run for around 10 cycles. Sample barcodes and Illumina adapters were added in a final 25-cycle PCR with Deep VentR polymerase. Amplicons of 200-500 bp were gel-purified with a QIAquick gel extraction kit before sequencing. TCRbeta amplicons were sequenced on an Illumina HiSeq 2500 with 250-bp paired-end reads. On the authors' methods: Trimmomatic v0.33 was used to quality-trim the reads, and FLASH v1.2.11 was used to merge paired reads so that full CDR3 sequences could be recovered. MiGEC v1.2.1b assigned V, D and J germline segments to the rearranged TCRbeta sequences. Clonotype statistics and Shannon-Wiener diversity indices were computed with VDJtools v1.0.0. Except for diversity analysis, only the 250 most abundant clonotypes of each sample were used in subsequent analyses to reduce sampling bias. The public reads were reanalyzed by TCRdb: fastp trimming at Q25, MiXCR alignment, in-frame beta chains only. Rows matching on CDR3 protein sequence are summarized as one entry with the most common DNA and genes. The V and J calls, along with clone size, are taken from TCRdb and not from the paper's own processing. The table for this sample lists 310,000 or so distinct CDR3 sequences; 65% of them were counted only once. The top ten constitute 5% to 6.5% of the sample.

This chain joins TRBV11-2 to TRBJ1-1; the D gene remains uncertain. The TCR sequence derives from a man aged 35 to 55 with primary liver carcinoma and hepatitis B virus infection. Sequenced: peripheral blood. The sequence in DNA is TGTGCTAGCAGCTTAAGCCCCACTACTCTCGAAGCTTTCTTT. Translated, this gives CASSLSPTTLEAFF.